Below are 32 T cell receptor beta chains sequenced from a single sample in a study of T cell responses to AZD1222 COVID-19 vaccine. Method: immunoSEQ multiplex PCR; TCRdb's copy keeps in-frame clones and lacks some. The sample consists of 80,000 to 90,000 clones, less than 90% of them appearing once. The sample in question was peripheral blood, obtained 28 days after the second AZD1222 dose. Receptors originate from an adult who received the AZD1222 COVID-19 vaccine.

The genes are TRBV7-6 and TRBJ2-2, with 8 bases matching TRBD1. From germline, CDR1 is SGHVS and CDR2 FNYEAQ. The CDR3 length is 14 residues. Unmatched junction bases numbered 6, after V lost 6 bases and J lost 6 bases. This CDR3 is CASSQTGDAGELFF. CDR3 sequence (DNA): TGTGCCAGCAGTCAGACAGGGGACGCCGGGGAGCTGTTTTTT.

This clone was picked up one time. J is TRBJ2-7 and V is TRBV7-7; D tentatively reads TRBD1 or TRBD2 (5 bases each). The CDR3 covers 17 residues. CDR1 is SSHAT, CDR2 FNYEAQ, per germline (reference sequence). The V and J ends lost 2 bases and 0 bases respectively, with 17 bases between them. CDR3 protein: CASSLQGVSTSSYEQYF. The CDR3 region has the DNA TGTGCCAGCAGCTTACAGGGAGTATCTACGAGCTCCTACGAGCAGTACTTC.

The genes are TRBV18 and TRBJ2-3, with TRBD1 matching 7 bases. The CDR3 spans 16 residues. The V gene's germline CDR1 is KGHSH and CDR2 LQKENI. V lost 0 bases and J lost 9; bases outside the gene matches: 12. CDR3 loop: CASSPPGQNNAGTQYF. CDR3 coding DNA: TGTGCCAGCTCACCACCGGGACAGAACAATGCCGGGACGCAGTATTTT.

The chain has TRBV7-9 and TRBJ1-1; D may be TRBD1 (6 bases). V was pared by 8 bases and J by 13 bases, with 20 bases between. This CDR3 comprises 12 residues. Germline loops: CDR1 SEHNR, CDR2 FQNEAQ (reference sequence). The CDR3 DNA is TGTGCCAGCTCGCCCCCCACAGGGACGGTTTTCTTT. Translated, it gives CASSPPTGTVFF.

This clone showed up just once. The V gene is TRBV5-5, the J gene TRBJ2-7, with D unresolved. Germline V gene lookup returns CDR1 SGHKS and CDR2 YYEKEE (reference sequence). The CDR3 is 14 amino acids. V was clipped by 3 bases and J by 0 bases, with 10 bases between them. CDR3 sequence (DNA): TGTGCCAGCAGCTGGACGGCAAGCTCCTACGAGCAGTACTTC. It is translated as CASSWTASSYEQYF.

This chain links TRBV9 with TRBJ2-6; D is possibly TRBD1 (6 bases). The germline V gene has CDR1 SGDLS and CDR2 YYNGEE. V was cut by 0 bases and J by 0 bases, with 22 bases left in between. The CDR3 covers 21 residues. CDR3 DNA: TGTGCCAGCAGCGTAGGCCCCTCTCCAGGGGCCCCCCCCTCTGGGGCCAACGTCCTGACTTTC. Protein product: CASSVGPSPGAPPSGANVLTF.

V usage is TRBV6-5 and J usage is TRBJ2-7, with 10 positions matching TRBD1. Trimming cost V 2 bases and J 6 bases; bases outside gene matches: 4. The CDR3 has 14 amino acids. Germline V gene data show CDR1 as MNHEY and CDR2 as SVGAGI. CDR3 nucleotide sequence: TGTGCCAGCAGTTACCGGGACAGGGGTTTCGAGCAGTACTTC. Protein: CASSYRDRGFEQYF.

This chain joins TRBV5-4 and TRBJ2-7, with D maybe TRBD1 (6 bases). This CDR3 has 15 amino acids. CDR1 and CDR2 from the germline V gene are SGHNT and YYREEE (reference sequence). V dropped 0 bases and J dropped 4 bases, with 14 bases sitting between them. CDR3 in DNA: TGTGCCAGCAGCTTGGGCGGACAGCCACCTTACGAGCAGTACTTC. Translation gives CASSLGGQPPYEQYF.

V gene TRBV7-8 combines with J gene TRBJ2-7; D could derive from TRBD1 or TRBD2 (5 bases each). The V gene's germline CDR1 is SGHVS and CDR2 FQNEAQ. The CDR3 is 15 residues long. Trimming cost V 9 bases and J 1 base, with 19 bases left between them. The CDR3 DNA follows: TGTGCCAGTAGCCCCTGGGGGTCGCCGTCCTACGAGCAGTACTTC. As protein: CASSPWGSPSYEQYF.

V and J are TRBV19 and TRBJ1-2, with D possibly matching TRBD1 (6 bases). The V end was cut by 2 bases, the J end by 0 bases, with 19 bases between. CDR3 length equals 18 residues. CDR1 and CDR2 (germline): LNHDA, SQIVND (reference sequence). For the CDR3, the DNA is TGTGCCAGTAGTATAAACGCACAGGGTGGCCCTTCTAACTATGGCTACACCTTC. Amino acid sequence: CASSINAQGGPSNYGYTF.

The rearrangement joins TRBV7-9 to TRBJ1-2, with D uncertain. Trimming removed 3 bases at V and 7 bases at J, with 12 bases between. This CDR3 comprises 13 residues. CDR1 SEHNR and CDR2 FQNEAQ come from the germline V gene (reference sequence). The CDR3 region is CASSFDASLGYTF. DNA for the CDR3: TGTGCCAGCAGCTTCGACGCGTCCCTTGGCTACACCTTC.

This clone was observed once. V and J are TRBV18 and TRBJ2-7; 7 bases map to TRBD1. There are 15 residues in the CDR3. Germline lookup yields CDR1 KGHSH and CDR2 LQKENI. The ends lost 5 bases at V and 2 bases at J; junction bases unmatched: 9. CDR3 loop: CASSAPGQTAYEQYF. CDR3 DNA: TGTGCCAGCTCAGCTCCGGGACAGACGGCCTACGAGCAGTACTTC.

This rearrangement joins TRBV7-6 to TRBJ2-2; D unresolved. CDR3 length: 15 amino acids. V lost 5 bases and J lost 1, with 11 bases in between. CDR1 and CDR2 (germline): SGHVS, FNYEAQ. CDR3 nucleotides: TGTGCCAGCAGCCGCACCCCCCAGAACACCGGGGAGCTGTTTTTT. Residues: CASSRTPQNTGELFF.

The chain carries TRBV4-2 and TRBJ1-1; D not resolved. The CDR3 runs 14 residues. The V and J ends lost 1 base and 0 bases respectively, with 6 bases between them. Germline loops: CDR1 LGHNA, CDR2 YNFKEQ. The CDR3 DNA follows: TGTGCCAGCAGCCAAGTAAGGGTGAACACTGAAGCTTTCTTT. The encoded protein is CASSQVRVNTEAFF.

V is TRBV3-1 (or the pseudogene TRBV3-2) and J is TRBJ1-2; the match to TRBD1 covers 8 bases. The trim removed 6 bases at V and 4 bases at J, leaving 7 bases unmatched. CDR1 and CDR2 from the germline V gene are LGHDT and YNNKEL (reference sequence). This CDR3 has 14 residues. Written as DNA, the CDR3 is TGTGCCAGCAGTTGGACAGGGTCTTTCTATGGCTACACCTTC. Translating gives CASSWTGSFYGYTF.

This chain joins TRBV18 and TRBJ2-7; D possibly corresponds to TRBD2 (6 bases). Germline CDR1 KGHSH, CDR2 LQKENI. Trimming pared 5 bases from V and 0 bases from J, leaving 8 bases between. This CDR3 region has 13 residues. In DNA form, the CDR3 reads TGTGCCAGCTCAGCCGGGAGCTCCTACGAGCAGTACTTC. It is translated as CASSAGSSYEQYF.

In its sample, this clone was seen once. In DNA form, the CDR3 reads TGTGCCAGCACCGAAGGGAGGGTAGGAAACACCATATATTTT. It yields the protein CASTEGRVGNTIYF. The chain recombines TRBV2 with TRBJ1-3; D is unclear. CDR3 length equals 14 residues. CDR1 is SNHLY, CDR2 FYNNEI, per germline. Trimming pared 7 bases from V and 4 bases from J, leaving 14 bases between.

The chain is built from TRBV5-1 and TRBJ1-4; D ambiguous. This CDR3 is built from 15 residues. The germline V gene has CDR1 SGHRS and CDR2 YFSETQ. V shed 0 bases and J shed 7 bases, with 13 bases lying between them. The CDR3 loop is CASSLGTLRGEKLFF. In DNA form, the CDR3 reads TGCGCCAGCAGCTTGGGGACCCTCCGGGGTGAAAAACTGTTTTTT.

The chain has TRBV9 and TRBJ2-5, with 9 bases lining up with TRBD2. This CDR3 comprises 15 residues. V lost 0 bases, J lost 5 bases, and 5 bases stayed unmatched. CDR1 SGDLS and CDR2 YYNGEE come from the germline V gene. The CDR3 coding sequence is TGTGCCAGCAGCGTAGGGGGCGGGGGGGCTGAGACCCAGTACTTC. Translating it yields CASSVGGGGAETQYF.

The V call is TRBV6-2 or TRBV6-3, the J call TRBJ1-2; 12 bases agree with TRBD1. Trimming cost V 4 bases and J 8 bases; bases outside gene matches: 11. Germline CDR1 is MNHEY and CDR2 is SVGEGT. This CDR3 is 16 amino acids long. The CDR3 reads CASSSNTRDRGRGYTF. The CDR3 region has the DNA TGTGCCAGCAGTTCCAACACCCGGGACAGGGGGCGAGGCTACACCTTC.

The chain recombines TRBV18 with TRBJ2-1; a possible D gene is TRBD1 (6 bases). This CDR3 has 15 amino acids. Deletions cut 0 bases from V and 3 bases from J, with 9 bases between. CDR1 is KGHSH, CDR2 LQKENI, per germline. The CDR3: CASSPPSDSYNEQFF. The CDR3 nucleotides read TGTGCCAGCTCACCACCGTCGGACAGCTACAATGAGCAGTTCTTC.

The chain couples TRBV3-1 (or the pseudogene TRBV3-2) to TRBJ2-5, with 10 bases matching TRBD2. The ends lost 2 bases at V and 4 bases at J; junction bases unmatched: 10. There are 17 residues in the CDR3. Germline assignment: CDR1 LGHDT and CDR2 YNNKEL (reference sequence). CDR3 bases: TGTGCCAGCAGCCAATGGCTAGCGGGGGCCGGAGGAGAGACCCAGTACTTC. Its translation: CASSQWLAGAGGETQYF.

This clone was detected once. The gene calls are TRBV7-2 and TRBJ2-5; D is perhaps TRBD1 (5 bases). Germline V gives CDR1 SGHTA, CDR2 FQGNSA. CDR3 length: 14 amino acids. V dropped 1 base and J dropped 4 bases, with 10 bases sitting between them. CDR3 sequence reads: CASSLGVRGETQYF. The CDR3 DNA reads as TGTGCCAGCAGCTTAGGTGTTAGGGGAGAGACCCAGTACTTC.

This sequence joins TRBV6-1 and TRBJ2-7, with D tentatively TRBD2 (5 bases). The CDR3 runs to 15 residues. Germline loops: CDR1 MNHNS, CDR2 SASEGT. Between the trimmed V and J ends, which lost 2 bases and 0 bases, there was a span of 11 bases. The chain's CDR3 is CASSEFRGSSYEQYF. The DNA for the CDR3 is TGTGCCAGCAGTGAATTTAGAGGGAGCTCCTACGAGCAGTACTTC.

V and J are TRBV10-1 and TRBJ2-5; TRBD1 aligns across 11 bases. V shed 9 bases, J shed 2 bases, and the junction held 5 bases outside the gene matches. Germline CDR1 is WNHNN and CDR2 is SYGVQD (reference sequence). The CDR3 contains 14 residues. DNA of the CDR3: TGCGCCAGTGGACAGGGGGCAACACAAGAGACCCAGTACTTC. Its protein is CASGQGATQETQYF.

The gene calls are TRBV5-1 and TRBJ1-3; D might be TRBD1 (5 bases). V lost 4 bases to trimming and J lost 4 bases, with 6 bases between them. The CDR3 length is 12 residues. Germline values: CDR1 SGHRS, CDR2 YFSETQ. The CDR3 sequence: CASSRDGNTIYF. The DNA for the CDR3 is TGCGCCAGCAGCCGGGACGGAAACACCATATATTTT.

The chain uses TRBV7-9 and TRBJ2-7, with D tentatively TRBD1 or TRBD2 (5 bases each). The germline CDR1 and CDR2 sequences are SEHNR and FQNEAQ (reference sequence). CDR3 length equals 14 residues. V lost 4 bases and J lost 2, with 12 bases in between. The CDR3 loop reads CASSYPGAPYEQYF. For the CDR3, the DNA is TGTGCCAGCAGCTACCCCGGGGCCCCCTACGAGCAGTACTTC.

The V gene is TRBV11-2, the J gene TRBJ1-6, with no clear D. CDR1 is SGHAT, CDR2 FQNNGV, per germline. Trimming removed 0 bases from V and 7 bases from J, with 4 bases in between. This CDR3 contains 13 residues. CDR3 sequence: CASSLEENSPLHF. The CDR3 region has the DNA TGTGCCAGCAGCTTAGAAGAGAATTCACCCCTCCACTTT.

The chain joins TRBV15 to TRBJ1-2; no firm D call. The CDR3 sequence is 13 residues long. Germline V gene sequence: CDR1 LNHNV, CDR2 YYDKDF (reference sequence). Trimming cost V 1 base and J 7 bases, with 10 bases left between them. The CDR3 DNA reads as TGTGCCACCAGCAGAGTTCCAGGCAGTGGCTACACCTTC. Its protein product is CATSRVPGSGYTF.

This chain joins TRBV5-1 and TRBJ1-4; D call uncertain. V lost 2 bases, J lost 7 bases, and 15 bases lay in between. Germline V lookup: CDR1 SGHRS, CDR2 YFSETQ. The CDR3 contains 15 residues. CDR3 loop: CASSLGPQPGEKLFF. The CDR3 region has the DNA TGCGCCAGCAGCTTAGGACCTCAACCAGGTGAAAAACTGTTTTTT.

This clone was observed once. The CDR3, as DNA: TGTGCCAGCAGCGAAACACAGGGTCAGCCCCAGCATTTT. It specifies CASSETQGQPQHF. This sequence joins TRBV9 and TRBJ1-5; possibly TRBD1 for D (6 bases). The CDR3 totals 13 residues. Germline lookup yields CDR1 SGDLS and CDR2 YYNGEE. Trimming removed 3 bases at V and 6 bases at J, with 10 bases between.

This chain links TRBV18 with TRBJ1-1; TRBD1 agrees at 9 bases. V dropped 7 bases and J dropped 7; count of bases not matched to a gene: 7. Germline values: CDR1 KGHSH, CDR2 LQKENI. The CDR3 is 13 amino acids. The CDR3 loop reads CASYSGQGGEAFF. CDR3 coding DNA: TGTGCCAGCTACTCGGGACAGGGCGGTGAAGCTTTCTTT.